The source of this T cell receptor (beta chain) is a study of T cells after yellow fever vaccination. Regarding the study as a whole: Relatively few clonotypes were ones that appeared in both CD4 and CD8 compartments. The study noted that FACS-sorted repertoires could contain abundant clonotypes contaminating from the bulk population. Most clones from primary vaccination resurfaced after the booster (about 95% CD4, more than 75% CD8).

For TCR, cDNA came from 5'RACE template switching, which added a universal primer site and UMIs. TCRdb re-analysed the 5' RACE reads in MiXCR, keeping a single row per CDR3 protein. The sample lists about 580,000 distinct CDR3 sequences; 17% were seen once. The CDR3 spans 14 residues. Per germline, CDR1 SGHVS and CDR2 FNYEAQ. V lost 4 bases to trimming and J lost 5 bases, with 13 bases between them. On this clonotype itself: Its antigen remains unidentified.

The material was PBMCs, obtained 5 to 6 days after the first yellow fever vaccination. This receptor was taken from a young man who received the YFV17D yellow fever vaccine. The J gene is TRBJ2-3, the V gene TRBV7-6; TRBD2 might be the D (7 bases). As DNA, the CDR3 is TGTGCCAGCAGCTGGGGGGGCCTGGGAGATACGCAGTATTTT. Translated: CASSWGGLGDTQYF.